These 14 T cell receptor beta chains originate from one sample sequenced in a study of PD-1 blockade in classical Hodgkin lymphoma (TCRdb year 2020). The library was generated by the immunoSEQ multiplex PCR assay. Held by TCRdb, this immuneACCESS table contains in-frame sequences only and omits some clones. Under half of the omission traces to an unresolved V gene where checked; the cause of the rest is unknown. The table for this sample lists approximately 60,000 clones; about nine tenths of them were counted only once. About 12% of the sample belongs to the ten largest clones. The time point label corresponds to: cycle 1 day 1 (C1D1), immediately before nivolumab initiation. Relapse after autologous stem cell transplantation had occurred in all trial patients, and cohorts A, B and C were distinguished by prior brentuximab vedotin exposure. The sample was peripheral blood mononuclear cells (PBMCs), taken at baseline. The receptors were sampled from a human donor with classical Hodgkin lymphoma.

The chain carries TRBV18 and TRBJ1-1, with D possibly TRBD1 on 5 matching bases. Trimming removed 3 bases at V and 3 bases at J, with 8 bases between. Germline CDR1 is KGHSH and CDR2 is LQKENI. The CDR3 runs to 13 residues. CDR3 bases: TGTGCCAGCTCACCTGGGACCTACACTGAAGCTTTCTTT. This encodes CASSPGTYTEAFF.

The rearrangement links TRBV7-2 to TRBJ2-2, with 9 bases fitting TRBD1. The trim removed 2 bases at V and 7 bases at J, leaving 8 bases unmatched. This CDR3 spans 16 amino acids. From germline, CDR1 is SGHTA and CDR2 FQGNSA. The CDR3 sequence: CASSLWGTGLFGELFF. CDR3 DNA sequence: TGTGCCAGCAGCTTATGGGGGACAGGGCTCTTCGGGGAGCTGTTTTTT.

The V call is TRBV11-2, the J call TRBJ2-7; possible D gene TRBD1, 7 bases. This CDR3 has 15 residues. Deletions cut 5 bases from V and 2 bases from J, with 16 bases between. The germline CDR1 and CDR2 sequences are SGHAT and FQNNGV. CDR3 protein: CASSPLQGGPYEQYF. The CDR3 nucleotides are TGTGCCAGCAGCCCACTTCAGGGGGGACCCTACGAGCAGTACTTC.

The chain recombines TRBV5-1 with TRBJ2-1; the D gene is possibly TRBD1 (6 bases). CDR3 size: 12 residues. Germline V gives CDR1 SGHRS, CDR2 YFSETQ. Trimming cost V 5 bases and J 6 bases, with 9 bases left between them. CDR3 residues: CASRQGTNEQFF. In nucleotides, the CDR3 is TGCGCCAGCAGACAGGGAACCAATGAGCAGTTCTTC.

The chain has TRBV7-6 and TRBJ2-7, with TRBD2 as a possible D gene (5 bases). Germline-derived CDR1 and CDR2 are SGHVS and FNYEAQ. Trimming took 5 bases from V and 0 from J, leaving 20 bases between them. The CDR3 length is 17 residues. CDR3: CASSLSGNGISSYEQYF. CDR3 nucleotides: TGTGCCAGCAGCCTCAGTGGAAACGGGATTAGCTCCTACGAGCAGTACTTC.

This clone was observed a few times. The V gene is TRBV20-1, the J gene TRBJ1-2, with D unclear. CDR1 is DFQATT, CDR2 SNEGSKA, per germline (reference sequence). CDR3 length equals 11 residues. The V end lost 6 bases, the J end lost 3 bases, and 8 bases lay between the germline ends. Written as DNA, the CDR3 is TGCAGTGCCCCGGGTTACTATGGCTACACCTTC. Translation: CSAPGYYGYTF.

Points on this clone: Other DNA sequences in the sample encode the same CDR3. V gene TRBV30 combines with J gene TRBJ1-2; D not resolved. The V gene lost 2 bases and the J gene lost 4 bases, with 8 bases spanning the gap. The V gene's germline CDR1 is GTSNPN and CDR2 SVGIG (reference sequence). The CDR3 runs to 12 residues. Here the CDR3 reads CAWSLGGYGYTF. The CDR3 DNA follows: TGTGCCTGGAGTCTGGGTGGCTATGGCTACACCTTC.

This chain links TRBV11-3 with TRBJ2-2; D might be TRBD1 (6 bases). In germline, CDR1 is SGHNT, CDR2 YENEEA. The CDR3 covers 14 residues. V was cut by 1 base and J by 7 bases, with 10 bases left in between. The CDR3 DNA reads TGTGCCAGCAGCTTAGGAGGGGGTGGCGGGGAGCTGTTTTTT. It yields the protein CASSLGGGGGELFF.

The V call is TRBV2, the J call TRBJ1-1; 7 nucleotides agree with TRBD1. Germline values: CDR1 SNHLY, CDR2 FYNNEI. V lost 6 bases and J lost 4; bases outside the gene matches: 11. The CDR3 spans 15 residues. CDR3 sequence reads: CASSPRGGGVTEAFF. In DNA, the CDR3 is TGTGCCAGCAGCCCCCGAGGGGGCGGTGTCACTGAAGCTTTCTTT.

The chain carries TRBV10-3 and TRBJ2-2; 8 bases agree with TRBD2. CDR3 length: 15 residues. V was pared by 5 bases and J by 7 bases, with 9 bases of the junction left unmatched. Germline loops: CDR1 ENHRY, CDR2 SYGVKD. Here the CDR3 DNA reads TGTGCCATCAGTCCACGGGGGAGCGGGAGCGGGGAGCTGTTTTTT. This translates into CAISPRGSGSGELFF.

The chain links TRBV4-2 to TRBJ2-5; 16 nucleotides match TRBD2. Germline V gives CDR1 LGHNA, CDR2 YNFKEQ. CDR3 length: 15 amino acids. The junction had 6 bases not matched to a gene; V was cut back by 9 bases and J by 5 bases. CDR3 in DNA: TGTGCCAGTGGGACTAGCGGGGGGGCGGAGGAGACCCAGTACTTC. Translated: CASGTSGGAEETQYF.

This chain links TRBV5-1 with TRBJ2-7; possible D gene TRBD2, 6 bases. V lost 4 bases to trimming and J lost 3 bases, with 14 bases between them. The CDR3 length is 14 residues. CDR1 and CDR2 from the germline V gene are SGHRS and YFSETQ. CDR3 protein: CASSQNSGVYEQYF. CDR3 DNA sequence: TGCGCCAGCAGCCAGAACTCGGGAGTCTACGAGCAGTACTTC.

The rearrangement uses TRBV7-9 and TRBJ2-3; possibly TRBD1 for D (5 bases). CDR3 length equals 12 residues. From germline, CDR1 is SEHNR and CDR2 FQNEAQ (reference sequence). Trimming pared 7 bases from V and 1 base from J, leaving 6 bases between. CDR3 bases: TGTGCCAGCACAGGGCGCACAGATACGCAGTATTTT. It encodes CASTGRTDTQYF.

The genes are TRBV13 and TRBJ2-3, with 8 bases fitting TRBD2. The CDR3 sequence is 15 residues long. J was trimmed by 2 bases and V by 10 bases; bases with no gene match: 11. Per the germline V gene, CDR1 is PRHDT and CDR2 is FYEKMQ (reference sequence). CDR3 nucleotides: TGTGCCAATATGAGGCGGGGGGTTTACACAGATACGCAGTATTTT. This gives the protein CANMRRGVYTDTQYF.